Below, 11 T cell receptor beta chains from the same sample are listed, as sequenced in a study of post-analysis software for immune sequencing data. The study's findings and limits: Relative to controls, patients had roughly five TRBV segments at higher frequency, with TRBV5-6, TRBV5-1 and TRBV20-1 among these.

Unique-molecular-identifier-tagged TCR beta cDNA libraries were used. Each CDR3 protein gets one entry after TCRdb re-called the PCR reads with MiXCR. Of 180,000 or so distinct CDR3 sequences listed, over 25% are singletons. Their antigen targets remain unknown. Sequences were obtained from blood. All receptors come from a girl aged 2 to 17 with multiple sclerosis.

This clonotype has a handful of counts. A much larger clone lies a single base off, so this may be a read error. The chain combines TRBV5-1 with TRBJ2-1; 11 bases map to TRBD2. The DNA end lines up better with TRBJ2-7; the J call may be wrong. Germline V gene sequence: CDR1 SGHRS, CDR2 YFSETQ. The CDR3 consists of 16 residues. The CDR3 nucleotides are TGCGCCAGCAGCTTGTCCGGGACTAGCGGATACAATGAGCAGTACTTC. Translating gives CASSLSGTSGYNEQYF.

Comment on this clonotype: One end of the junction does not line up with germline, which may come from a read error. The chain carries TRBV29-1 and TRBJ2-1; 14 bases align to TRBD2. The CDR3 is made up of 15 amino acids. The germline V gene has CDR1 SQVTM and CDR2 ANQGSEA. CDR3 protein: CSMGRTSGRYNKQFF. The DNA for the CDR3 is TGCAGCATGGGCCGGACTAGCGGGAGGTACAATAAGCAGTTCTTC.

In its sample, this clonotype was seen many times. The chain is built from TRBV6-5 and TRBJ2-7; TRBD2 agrees at 8 bases. The CDR3 extends over 15 amino acids. The germline gives CDR1 MNHEY, CDR2 SVGAGI. J gave up 7 bases and V 10 bases, and 18 bases lay outside the gene matches. The CDR3 bases are TGTGCCACATCCCTGGGTAGCGGGGCCGCGGGGGAGCAGTACTTC. It codes for CATSLGSGAAGEQYF.

CDR3 DNA sequence: TGTGCCAGCAGGTCCCTCGGCACAGATACGCAGTATTTT. Translation gives CASRSLGTDTQYF. The chain employs TRBV27 and TRBJ2-3, with unresolved D. CDR1 and CDR2 (germline): MNHEY, SMNVEV (reference sequence). Trimming pared 6 bases from V and 1 base from J, leaving 8 bases between. This CDR3 has 13 residues.

For the CDR3, the DNA is TGTGCCTGGACCACAAGACGGCAAGCTTTCTTT. Protein product: CAWTTRRQAFF. This sequence joins TRBV30 and TRBJ1-1; D not resolved. This CDR3 spans 11 amino acids. Germline V gene data show CDR1 as GTSNPN and CDR2 as SVGIG (reference sequence). The ends were cut back, 4 bases at V and 9 bases at J, with 12 bases in the middle.

The gene calls are TRBV7-9 and TRBJ2-5; the D gene is possibly TRBD2 (5 bases). The CDR3 has 16 residues. The germline V gene has CDR1 SEHNR and CDR2 FQNEAQ (reference sequence). Between the trimmed V and J ends, which lost 2 bases and 2 bases, there was a span of 15 bases. CDR3 coding DNA: TGTGCCAGCAGCTTACAGAATTTACGGGGACAAGAGACCCAGTACTTC. It is translated as CASSLQNLRGQETQYF. The full variable domain, completed using reference TRBV7-9 and TRBJ2-5, is DTGVSQNPRHKITKRGQNVTFRCDPISEHNRLYWYRQTLGQGPEFLTYFQNEAQLEKSRLLSDRFSAERPKGSFSTLEIQRTEQGDSAMYLCASSLQNLRGQETQYFGPGTRLLVL.

This clonotype has more than one count but fewer than ten. The genes are TRBV5-1 and TRBJ1-2; 9 bases are shared with TRBD1. J lost 7 bases, V lost 3 bases, and 7 bases had no gene match. Germline CDR1 reads SGHRS; CDR2 reads YFSETQ. This CDR3 is 14 amino acids long. The CDR3, as DNA: TGCGCCAGCAGCTCGGACAGGGGTCCGGTTGGCTACACCTTC. As protein: CASSSDRGPVGYTF.

J is TRBJ2-5 and V is TRBV25-1, with 9 bases fitting TRBD1. The J segment lost 11 bases and the V segment lost 1 base, leaving 14 bases of the junction unmatched. This CDR3 is built from 16 residues. Germline CDR1 MGHDK, CDR2 SYGVNS. The DNA of the CDR3 is TGTGCCAGCAGTGAATCAGGGACAGGGCCCCACAATGAGCAGTACTTC. Protein: CASSESGTGPHNEQYF. The full variable domain, in which reference TRBV25-1 and TRBJ2-5 provide the parts outside the CDR3, is EADIYQTPRYLVIGTGKKITLECSQTMGHDKMYWYQQDPGMELHLIHYSYGVNSTEKGDLSSESTVSRIRTEHFPLTLESARPSHTSQYLCASSESGTGPHNEQYFGPGTRLLVL.

The chain carries TRBV5-1 and TRBJ2-3; the D gene is possibly TRBD1 (6 bases). The CDR3 sequence is 15 residues long. Per germline, CDR1 SGHRS and CDR2 YFSETQ. V was trimmed by 1 base and J by 0 bases, leaving 9 bases between them. The CDR3 sequence: CASSLQDSSTDTQYF. The DNA of the CDR3 is TGCGCCAGCAGCTTGCAGGACAGCAGCACAGATACGCAGTATTTT.

This clonotype was recorded at least ten times. The V and J genes are TRBV20-1 and TRBJ1-2; 8 bases line up with TRBD1. V lost 5 bases and J lost 3; bases outside the gene matches: 11. Germline CDR1 DFQATT, CDR2 SNEGSKA (reference sequence). This CDR3 is built from 15 residues. CDR3 in DNA: TGCAGTGCTGGCATTACAGGGGGTGCCCACTATGGCTACACCTTC. It codes for CSAGITGGAHYGYTF.

Worth noting for this clonotype: A read error is possible here, since a much larger clone lies one base away. The chain links TRBV6-5 to TRBJ2-1; weak D call: TRBD1 (5 bases). V was clipped by 0 bases and J by 13 bases, with 19 bases between them. The CDR3 is 15 residues long. CDR1 is MNHEY and CDR2 is SVGAGI in the germline V gene. Here the CDR3 reads CASSYSATGAETQFF. The CDR3 nucleotides read TGTGCCAGCAGTTACTCGGCCACTGGGGCTGAGACCCAGTTCTTC.